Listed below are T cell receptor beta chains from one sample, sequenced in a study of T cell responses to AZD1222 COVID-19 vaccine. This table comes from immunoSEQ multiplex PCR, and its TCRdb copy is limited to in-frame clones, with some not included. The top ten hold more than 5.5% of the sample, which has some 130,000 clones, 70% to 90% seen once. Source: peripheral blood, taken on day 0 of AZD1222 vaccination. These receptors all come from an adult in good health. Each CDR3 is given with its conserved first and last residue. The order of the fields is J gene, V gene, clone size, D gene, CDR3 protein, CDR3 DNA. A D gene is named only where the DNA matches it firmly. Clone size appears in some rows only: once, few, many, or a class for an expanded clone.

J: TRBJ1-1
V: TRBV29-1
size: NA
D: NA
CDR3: CSVVRGGQKNTEAFF
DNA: TGCAGCGTTGTACGTGGGGGCCAAAAGAACACTGAAGCTTTCTTT

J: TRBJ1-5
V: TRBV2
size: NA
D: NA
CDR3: CASKGPYSNQPQHF
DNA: TGTGCCAGCAAAGGACCTTATAGCAATCAGCCCCAGCATTTT

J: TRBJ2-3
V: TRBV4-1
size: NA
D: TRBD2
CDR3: CASSQPTSGTDTQYF
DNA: TGCGCCAGCAGCCAACCGACTAGCGGCACAGATACGCAGTATTTT

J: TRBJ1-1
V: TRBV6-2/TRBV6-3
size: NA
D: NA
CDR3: CASSFAGGPNTEAFF
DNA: TGTGCCAGCAGCTTCGCGGGGGGCCCAAACACTGAAGCTTTCTTT

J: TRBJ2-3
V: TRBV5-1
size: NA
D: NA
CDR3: CASSLRADTQYF
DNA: TGCGCCAGCAGCTTGAGGGCAGATACGCAGTATTTT

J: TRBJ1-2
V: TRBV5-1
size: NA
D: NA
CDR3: CASSTRGANYGYTF
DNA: TGCGCCAGCAGCACACGGGGGGCCAACTATGGCTACACCTTC

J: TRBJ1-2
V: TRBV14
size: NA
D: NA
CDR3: CASSLLWDTDLYGYTF
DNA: TGTGCCAGCAGCCTCCTTTGGGACACCGACCTCTATGGCTACACCTTC

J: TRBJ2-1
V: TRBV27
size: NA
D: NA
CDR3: CASSYYRVGNEQFF
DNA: TGTGCCAGCAGTTATTATCGGGTGGGCAATGAGCAGTTCTTC

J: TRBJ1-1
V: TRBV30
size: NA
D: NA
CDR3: CAWSGAGNTEAFF
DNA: TGTGCCTGGAGTGGGGCAGGGAACACTGAAGCTTTCTTT

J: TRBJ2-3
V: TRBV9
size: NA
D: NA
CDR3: CASSVGHMADTQYF
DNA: TGTGCCAGCAGCGTTGGTCATATGGCAGATACGCAGTATTTT

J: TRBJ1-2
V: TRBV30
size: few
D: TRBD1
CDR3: CAWSEDRDYGYTF
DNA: TGTGCCTGGAGCGAGGACAGGGACTATGGCTACACCTTC

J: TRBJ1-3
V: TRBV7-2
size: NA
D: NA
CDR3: CAASSGNTIYF
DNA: TGTGCGGCCAGCTCTGGAAACACCATATATTTT

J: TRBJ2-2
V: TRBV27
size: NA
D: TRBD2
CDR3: CASSLSWTSHDTGELFF
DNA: TGTGCCAGCAGTTTATCGTGGACTAGCCATGACACCGGGGAGCTGTTTTTT

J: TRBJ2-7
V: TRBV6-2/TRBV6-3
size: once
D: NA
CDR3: CASSASAYEQYF
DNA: TGTGCCAGCAGTGCTAGCGCCTACGAGCAGTACTTC

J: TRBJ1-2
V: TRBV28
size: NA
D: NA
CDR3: CASSPGSLVGYTF
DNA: TGTGCCAGCAGCCCCGGGAGTCTGGTGGGCTACACCTTC

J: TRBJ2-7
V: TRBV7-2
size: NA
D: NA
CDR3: CASSLVARYEQYF
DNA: TGTGCCAGCAGCTTAGTGGCTCGGTACGAGCAGTACTTC

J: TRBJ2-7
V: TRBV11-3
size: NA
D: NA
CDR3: CASSFGTQSYEQYF
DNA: TGTGCCAGCAGCTTCGGGACTCAATCCTACGAGCAGTACTTC

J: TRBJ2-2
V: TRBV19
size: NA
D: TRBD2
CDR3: CASRGTSGTGRATGELFF
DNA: TGTGCCAGTAGGGGGACTAGCGGGACAGGGAGGGCCACCGGGGAGCTGTTTTTT

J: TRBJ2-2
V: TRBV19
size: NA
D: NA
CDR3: CASTLTGSFSPLSRMNTGELFF
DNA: TGTGCCAGTACCTTGACAGGTTCTTTCTCTCCCCTATCTCGGATGAACACCGGGGAGCTGTTTTTT

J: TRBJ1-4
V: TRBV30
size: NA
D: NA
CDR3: CACPPRDTDATNEKLFF
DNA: TGTGCCTGCCCCCCCCGGGACACAGATGCAACTAATGAAAAACTGTTTTTT

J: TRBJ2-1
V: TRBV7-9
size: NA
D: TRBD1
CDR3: CASSLGTGLHEQFF
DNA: TGTGCCAGCAGCTTGGGGACAGGACTCCATGAGCAGTTCTTC

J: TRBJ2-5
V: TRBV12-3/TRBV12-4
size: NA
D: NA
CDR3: CASSLRWRETQYF
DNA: TGTGCCAGCAGTTTAAGGTGGAGGGAGACCCAGTACTTC

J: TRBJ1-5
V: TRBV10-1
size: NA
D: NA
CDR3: CASKQGPASQPQHF
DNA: TGCGCCAGCAAACAGGGTCCGGCGAGCCAGCCCCAGCATTTT

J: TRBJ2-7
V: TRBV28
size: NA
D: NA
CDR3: CASSSRTLKSYEQYF
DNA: TGTGCCAGCAGTTCCCGGACACTTAAGTCCTACGAGCAGTACTTC

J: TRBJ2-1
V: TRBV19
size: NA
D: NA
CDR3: CASSTGTPNNEQFF
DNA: TGTGCCAGTAGTACAGGGACACCCAACAATGAGCAGTTCTTC

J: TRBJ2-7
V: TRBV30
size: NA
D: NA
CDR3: CAWRKALSTEQYF
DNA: TGTGCCTGGAGAAAGGCCCTCAGCACGGAGCAGTACTTC

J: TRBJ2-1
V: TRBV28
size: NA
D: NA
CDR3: CASLAPTSYNEQFF
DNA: TGTGCCAGTCTAGCGCCGACCTCCTACAATGAGCAGTTCTTC

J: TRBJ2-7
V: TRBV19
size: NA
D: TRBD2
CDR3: CASRVAGGPTTYEQYF
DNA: TGTGCCAGTAGAGTAGCGGGAGGGCCGACTACCTACGAGCAGTACTTC

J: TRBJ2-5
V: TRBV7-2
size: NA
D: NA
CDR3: CASSLKIQETQYF
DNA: TGTGCCAGCAGCTTAAAAATACAAGAGACCCAGTACTTC

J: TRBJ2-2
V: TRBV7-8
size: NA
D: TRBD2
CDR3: CASSMLAGVPGELFF
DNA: TGTGCCAGCAGCATGCTAGCGGGAGTCCCCGGGGAGCTGTTTTTT

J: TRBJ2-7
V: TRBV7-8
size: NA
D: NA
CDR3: CASSLGVTELGHEQYF
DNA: TGTGCCAGCAGCTTAGGTGTGACCGAGCTGGGCCACGAGCAGTACTTC

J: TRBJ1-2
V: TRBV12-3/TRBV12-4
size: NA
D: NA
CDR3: CASSRGLYGYTF
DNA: TGTGCCAGCAGTCGGGGCCTTTATGGCTACACCTTC

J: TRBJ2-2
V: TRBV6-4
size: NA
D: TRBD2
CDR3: CASSDSISGTNTGELFF
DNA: TGTGCCAGCAGTGACTCGATTAGCGGGACTAACACCGGGGAGCTGTTTTTT

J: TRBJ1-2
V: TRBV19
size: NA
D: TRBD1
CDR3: CASSPPGTVYGGYTF
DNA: TGTGCCAGTAGTCCCCCCGGGACAGTGTATGGGGGCTACACCTTC

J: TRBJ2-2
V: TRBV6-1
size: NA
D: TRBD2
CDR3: CASSEMAGVGTGELFF
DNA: TGTGCCAGCAGTGAAATGGCGGGAGTCGGAACCGGGGAGCTGTTTTTT

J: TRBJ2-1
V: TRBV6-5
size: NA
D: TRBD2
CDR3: CASTRRLAGHEFF
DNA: TGTGCCAGCACCCGCAGACTAGCGGGACATGAGTTCTTC

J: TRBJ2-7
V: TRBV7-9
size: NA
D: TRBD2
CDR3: CASSPRTSGIFYEQYF
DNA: TGTGCCAGCAGCCCCCGGACTAGCGGGATCTTCTACGAGCAGTACTTC

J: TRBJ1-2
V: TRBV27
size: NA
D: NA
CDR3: CASSQGPFMGGYTF
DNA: TGTGCCAGCAGCCAAGGACCATTCATGGGTGGCTACACCTTC

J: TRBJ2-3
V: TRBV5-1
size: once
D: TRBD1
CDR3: CASSRRQGASTDTQYF
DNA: TGCGCCAGCAGCAGAAGACAGGGGGCCAGCACAGATACGCAGTATTTT

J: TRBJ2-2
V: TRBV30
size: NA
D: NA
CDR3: CAWTLGLNTGELFF
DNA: TGTGCCTGGACCTTAGGGTTGAACACCGGGGAGCTGTTTTTT

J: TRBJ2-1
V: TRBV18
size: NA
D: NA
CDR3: CASSLSTAVGEQFF
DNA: TGTGCCAGCTCACTCTCCACGGCCGTGGGTGAGCAGTTCTTC

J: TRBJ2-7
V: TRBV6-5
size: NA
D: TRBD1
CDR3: CASSYFRGYEQYF
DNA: TGTGCCAGCAGTTACTTCAGGGGGTACGAGCAGTACTTC

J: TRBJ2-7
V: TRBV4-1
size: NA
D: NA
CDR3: CASSAALRAVYEQYF
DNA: TGCGCCAGCAGCGCAGCGCTAAGAGCAGTCTACGAGCAGTACTTC

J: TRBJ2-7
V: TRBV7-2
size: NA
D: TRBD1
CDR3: CASSLVSGTDYEQYF
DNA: TGTGCCAGCAGCTTAGTATCCGGGACAGACTACGAGCAGTACTTC